A single sample gave rise to the 12 T cell receptor beta chains below, sequenced in a study of identical twins listed by TCRdb under 2016. The library relied on 5' RACE. The run used an Illumina HiSeq 2000. The public sequencing data were trimmed at Q25 with fastp and processed into clonotypes with MiXCR by TCRdb, which kept only in-frame beta chains. Each entry merges the rows of one CDR3 protein and shows their most common DNA and genes. Here the sample has some 1,700,000 distinct CDR3 sequences; around 29% occur a single time. Clones ranked in the top ten supply under 0.35% of the sample. Sequenced: cord blood. All receptors derive from a newborn girl in good health.

This clonotype has just a few counts. The V call is TRBV20-1, the J call TRBJ1-2, with 10 bases matching TRBD1. Germline V lookup: CDR1 DFQATT, CDR2 SNEGSKA (reference sequence). The CDR3 contains 13 residues. With V trimmed by 3 bases and J by 4 bases, 2 bases remained unmatched. CDR3 bases: TGCAGTGCTAGTTGGACAGGGGGCTATGGCTACACCTTC. It yields the protein CSASWTGGYGYTF.

The chain uses TRBV20-1 and TRBJ2-1; 8 nucleotides line up with TRBD2. CDR3 size: 14 residues. Germline V CDR1 and CDR2: DFQATT, SNEGSKA (reference sequence). V trimming: 5 bases; J trimming: 2 bases; junction bases outside the gene matches: 5. CDR3 DNA sequence: TGCAGTGCTTCCACCGGGAGGGCCTACAATGAGCAGTTCTTC. Protein sequence: CSASTGRAYNEQFF.

This sequence joins TRBV10-3 and TRBJ2-3, with a weak D call TRBD2 (5 bases). This CDR3 is built from 15 residues. Germline assignment: CDR1 ENHRY and CDR2 SYGVKD. Between the trimmed V and J ends, which lost 3 bases and 1 base, there was a span of 11 bases. CDR3 region: CAISEAGKGTDTQYF. CDR3 sequence (DNA): TGTGCCATCAGTGAAGCCGGGAAAGGCACAGATACGCAGTATTTT.

V gene TRBV20-1 combines with J gene TRBJ2-1, with 14 positions matching TRBD2. The germline gives CDR1 DFQATT, CDR2 SNEGSKA (reference sequence). The CDR3 spans 16 residues. J was trimmed by 5 bases and V by 3 bases; bases with no gene match: 6. The CDR3 sequence: CSARGLAGADNNEQFF. In nucleotides, the CDR3 is TGCAGTGCTAGGGGACTAGCGGGGGCCGACAACAATGAGCAGTTCTTC.

The rearrangement joins TRBV3-1 to TRBJ2-4, with 9 positions matching TRBD2. The J call may not be correct, given that the DNA end is closer to TRBJ2-7. Germline lookup yields CDR1 LGHDT and CDR2 YNNKEL (reference sequence). The CDR3 has 15 amino acids. CDR3 sequence reads: CASSQDRASGTEQYF. CDR3 nucleotide sequence: TGTGCCAGCAGCCAAGATCGGGCTAGCGGGACCGAGCAGTACTTC.

V and J are TRBV3-1 and TRBJ2-7, with D hard to call. The CDR3 runs to 16 residues. The V end lost 0 bases, the J end lost 2 bases, and 14 bases lay between the germline ends. Per the germline V gene, CDR1 is LGHDT and CDR2 is YNNKEL (reference sequence). The CDR3, as DNA: TGTGCCAGCAGCCAAGAGGGAACGCGCCATACCTACGAGCAGTACTTC. Its translation is CASSQEGTRHTYEQYF.

The genes are TRBV5-1 and TRBJ1-1; 9 nucleotides align to TRBD1. CDR1 is SGHRS, CDR2 YFSETQ, per germline. Trimming took 1 base from V and 5 from J; bases not matched to a gene: 6. The CDR3 is 15 residues long. The DNA of the CDR3 is TGCGCCAGCAGCTTGTGGACAGGGGCAAGGACTGAAGCTTTCTTT. It yields the protein CASSLWTGARTEAFF.

The chain joins TRBV4-1 to TRBJ2-1; D may be TRBD2 (6 bases). CDR1 is MGHRA and CDR2 is YSYEKL in the germline V gene. Trimming removed 4 bases at V and 1 base at J, with 14 bases between. CDR3 length: 16 residues. The CDR3 here is CASSRGGQASYNEQFF. The DNA of the CDR3 is TGCGCCAGCAGCCGCGGAGGGCAGGCGTCCTACAATGAGCAGTTCTTC.

The chain joins TRBV7-9 to TRBJ2-4; tentatively, D is TRBD2 (5 bases). Germline CDR1 and CDR2: SEHNR and FQNEAQ (reference sequence). Deletions cut 1 base from V and 8 bases from J, with 18 bases between. The CDR3 spans 16 residues. CDR3 amino acids: CASSLDRAATGDIQYF. DNA for the CDR3: TGTGCCAGCAGCTTAGATCGCGCGGCTACCGGGGACATTCAGTACTTC. Combining the CDR3 with reference TRBV7-9 and TRBJ2-4 gives the whole variable domain DTGVSQNPRHKITKRGQNVTFRCDPISEHNRLYWYRQTLGQGPEFLTYFQNEAQLEKSRLLSDRFSAERPKGSFSTLEIQRTEQGDSAMYLCASSLDRAATGDIQYFGAGTRLSVL.

The genes are TRBV7-9 and TRBJ1-1; 7 nucleotides match TRBD1. The junction had 6 bases not matched to a gene; V was cut back by 8 bases and J by 3 bases. The CDR3 contains 13 residues. CDR1 is SEHNR, CDR2 FQNEAQ, per germline (reference sequence). The CDR3 region is CASDTGADTEAFF. The CDR3 DNA is TGTGCCAGCGACACAGGGGCGGACACTGAAGCTTTCTTT.

Written as DNA, the CDR3 is TGCGCCAGCAGCCCCGGACCCCGTAACTATGGCTACACCTTC. It codes for CASSPGPRNYGYTF. V gene TRBV5-1 combines with J gene TRBJ1-2; D gene ambiguous. Per the germline V gene, CDR1 is SGHRS and CDR2 is YFSETQ. CDR3 length equals 14 residues. Trimming pared 4 bases from V and 1 base from J, leaving 11 bases between. The full variable domain, completed using reference TRBV5-1 and TRBJ1-2, is KAGVTQTPRYLIKTRGQQVTLSCSPISGHRSVSWYQQTPGQGLQFLFEYFSETQRNKGNFPGRFSGRQFSNSRSEMNVSTLELGDSALYLCASSPGPRNYGYTFGSGTRLTVV.

Concerning this clonotype: A junction end diverges from the germline sequence, so it may reflect a read error. The chain combines TRBV4-2 with TRBJ1-2, with D unresolved. Germline V gene data show CDR1 as LGHNA and CDR2 as YNFKEQ. This CDR3 has 11 amino acids. CDR3 bases: TGTTCCAGCAGCCAAGATGATGGCTACACCTTC. Its translation: CSSSQDDGYTF.